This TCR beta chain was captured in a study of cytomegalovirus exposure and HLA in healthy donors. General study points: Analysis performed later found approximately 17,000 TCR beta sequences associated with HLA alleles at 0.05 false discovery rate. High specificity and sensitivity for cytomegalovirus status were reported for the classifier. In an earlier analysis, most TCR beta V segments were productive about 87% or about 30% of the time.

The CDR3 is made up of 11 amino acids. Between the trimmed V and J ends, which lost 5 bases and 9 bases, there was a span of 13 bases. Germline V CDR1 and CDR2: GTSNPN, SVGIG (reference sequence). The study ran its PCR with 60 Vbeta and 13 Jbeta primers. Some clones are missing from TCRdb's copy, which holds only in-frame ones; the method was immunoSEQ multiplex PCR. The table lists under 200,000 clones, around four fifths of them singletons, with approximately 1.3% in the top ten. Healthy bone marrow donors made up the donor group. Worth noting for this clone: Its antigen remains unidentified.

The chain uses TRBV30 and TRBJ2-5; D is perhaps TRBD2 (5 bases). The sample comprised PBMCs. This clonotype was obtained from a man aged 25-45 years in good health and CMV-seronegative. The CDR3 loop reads CAWSEVEAQYF. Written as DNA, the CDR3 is TGTGCCTGGTCGGAGGTGGAGGCCCAGTACTTC.